The source of this T cell receptor beta chain is a study of blood T cell repertoires in COVID-19. Study as a whole: PBMCs, B-cell-depleted T cells, or T cells were the source of the cDNA or gDNA that made up the material.

Followed longitudinally, the Seattle patients had been enrolled during active infection. CDR1 is SEHNR, CDR2 FQNEAQ, per germline (reference sequence). The CDR3 spans 15 residues. V was shortened by 5 bases and J by 1 base, with 14 bases between the two germline ends. Authors' processing steps: Estimates of nucleated cell counts were drawn from the amplification of reference gene primers. TCRdb keeps only in-frame clones here, not all; method: immunoSEQ multiplex PCR. Clone size and the V and J calls come from that table; the DNA yielded D and trimming. The sample holds about 25,000 clones; 85% to 90% are singletons and the top ten take approximately 25%.

The TCR was taken from a man in his 70s with COVID-19, enrolled during active disease. The chain has TRBV7-9 and TRBJ1-1, with no clear D. Sequencing was carried out using peripheral blood. This chain's CDR3 is CASSLLRRGNTEAFF. The DNA of the CDR3 is TGTGCCAGCAGCCTATTGCGACGGGGGAACACTGAAGCTTTCTTT.